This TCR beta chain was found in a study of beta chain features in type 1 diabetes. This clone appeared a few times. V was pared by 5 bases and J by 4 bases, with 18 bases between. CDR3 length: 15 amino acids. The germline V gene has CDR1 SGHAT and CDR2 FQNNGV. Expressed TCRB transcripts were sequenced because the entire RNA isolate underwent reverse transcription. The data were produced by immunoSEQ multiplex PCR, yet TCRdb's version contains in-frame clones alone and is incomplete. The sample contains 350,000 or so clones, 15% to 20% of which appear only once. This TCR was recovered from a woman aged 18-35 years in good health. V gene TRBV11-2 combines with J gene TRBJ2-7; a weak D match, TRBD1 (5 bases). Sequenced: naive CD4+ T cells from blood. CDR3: CASSPGWSVFYEQYF. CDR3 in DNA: TGTGCCAGCAGCCCAGGGTGGTCGGTCTTTTACGAGCAGTACTTC.